Presented here are 31 T cell receptor beta chains from one specimen sequenced in a study of spatial heterogeneity in lung cancer (dated by TCRdb to between 2018 and 2020). The time point label, as the study defines it: sample taken at primary tumor resection. The method was 5' RACE. TCRdb names NextSeq 500 as the instrument used. Clones were called with MiXCR by TCRdb after fastp trimmed the public reads at Q25, and only in-frame beta chains were retained. Rows merge per CDR3 protein into single entries with the most common DNA and genes. This sample holds tens of thousands of distinct CDR3 sequences; about 4.5% were observed only once. The top ten constitute around 7% of the sample. This specimen consisted of PBMCs, obtained at surgery. The source of these receptors is a male donor with early-stage non-small cell lung cancer.

The chain carries TRBV3-1 and TRBJ2-2, with 10 positions matching TRBD2. CDR1 and CDR2 from the germline V gene are LGHDT and YNNKEL (reference sequence). This CDR3 comprises 17 residues. The trim removed 4 bases at V and 3 bases at J, leaving 8 bases unmatched. DNA for the CDR3: TGTGCCAGCAGCCCCCCCCTAGCGGGGGTTCACACCGGGGAGCTGTTTTTT. Translated, it gives CASSPPLAGVHTGELFF.

This clonotype was recorded at least ten times. One end of the junction fails to match germline, which may point to a read error. V is TRBV20-1 and J is TRBJ2-1; 7 bases are shared with TRBD2. CDR1 DFQATT and CDR2 SNEGSKA come from the germline V gene (reference sequence). The CDR3 length is 14 residues. The CDR3 protein is CRATSAMRKDEQFF. The CDR3 nucleotides read TGCAGGGCTACTAGCGCAATGAGGAAGGATGAGCAGTTCTTC.

There are many counts of this clonotype. CDR3 nucleotide sequence: TGTGCCAGCAGCTACCGACAGGGGACCGAGCAGTACTTC. It specifies CASSYRQGTEQYF. The gene calls are TRBV7-6 and TRBJ2-7, with 8 bases aligning to TRBD1. Per the germline V gene, CDR1 is SGHVS and CDR2 is FNYEAQ. The CDR3 spans 13 residues. J was trimmed by 6 bases and V by 4 bases; bases with no gene match: 5.

This clonotype showed up many times. The V call is TRBV2, the J call TRBJ2-6, with unresolved D. From germline, CDR1 is SNHLY and CDR2 FYNNEI. The CDR3 has 15 residues. Trimming pared 3 bases from V and 2 bases from J, leaving 8 bases between. The CDR3 spells CASSEELTGANVLTF. The CDR3, as DNA: TGTGCCAGCAGTGAGGAGTTAACTGGGGCCAACGTCCTGACTTTC.

The sample holds many counts of this clonotype. V is TRBV30 and J is TRBJ2-7; D is unclear. Trimming stripped 1 base from V and 3 bases from J, with 7 bases between. The CDR3 runs to 12 residues. The germline CDR1 and CDR2 sequences are GTSNPN and SVGIG (reference sequence). The CDR3 DNA reads as TGTGCCTGGAGTGAGCCAGGCTACGAGCAGTACTTC. Protein product: CAWSEPGYEQYF.

This clonotype was found many times. The chain joins TRBV5-1 to TRBJ1-6; maybe TRBD1 (5 bases). Germline loops: CDR1 SGHRS, CDR2 YFSETQ. The CDR3 is 17 residues long. Trimming removed 2 bases at V and 6 bases at J, with 18 bases between. The CDR3 bases are TGCGCCAGCAGCTTCAAAGGGGTCGCGATTGTTAATTCACCCCTCCACTTT. This encodes CASSFKGVAIVNSPLHF.

Many counts were recorded for this clonotype. The CDR3 region has the DNA TGTGCCAGCAGTGGTCGGCGGGCGAATGAGCAGTTCTTC. Protein: CASSGRRANEQFF. This chain uses TRBV2 with TRBJ2-1; D possibly corresponds to TRBD2 (5 bases). V gave up 4 bases and J gave up 7 bases, with 11 bases separating them. Germline V gene sequence: CDR1 SNHLY, CDR2 FYNNEI. This CDR3 spans 13 amino acids.

This clonotype was counted many times. V usage is TRBV29-1 and J usage is TRBJ2-7; D assignment may be TRBD1 or TRBD2 (7 bases each). V lost 6 bases and J 9 bases, leaving 21 bases between the germline ends. CDR3 length equals 13 residues. Per the germline V gene, CDR1 is SQVTM and CDR2 is ANQGSEA. DNA for the CDR3: TGCAGCGTCCAAGGGGAGGGGGCTCTTGGGCAGTACTTC. Encoded protein: CSVQGEGALGQYF.

This clonotype was seen a few times. V and J are TRBV4-3 and TRBJ2-3; D unresolved. Germline V gene lookup returns CDR1 LGHNA and CDR2 YSLEER. V shed 1 base and J shed 0 bases, with 11 bases lying between them. The CDR3 contains 16 residues. Written as DNA, the CDR3 is TGCGCCAGCAGCCAAGTATGGGGAACTAGCACAGATACGCAGTATTTT. Amino acids: CASSQVWGTSTDTQYF.

Within the sample, this clonotype is medium-sized. CDR3 loop: CASTHLGDTEAFF. Written as DNA, the CDR3 is TGTGCCAGCACCCACTTGGGCGATACTGAAGCTTTCTTT. The chain is built from TRBV9 and TRBJ1-1; unclear D gene. V lost 6 bases, J lost 5 bases, and 14 bases lay in between. The CDR3 is 13 residues long. The germline CDR1 and CDR2 sequences are SGDLS and YYNGEE.

By its share, this clonotype is medium-sized. V gene TRBV15 combines with J gene TRBJ2-3; no definite D call. From germline, CDR1 is LNHNV and CDR2 YYDKDF (reference sequence). V lost 0 bases, J lost 0 bases, and 7 bases lay in between. CDR3 length: 15 amino acids. In DNA, the CDR3 is TGTGCCACCAGCAGAGACGGAACTAGCACAGATACGCAGTATTTT. Amino acids: CATSRDGTSTDTQYF.

This clonotype was seen at least ten times. This chain links TRBV7-2 with TRBJ2-1; 13 bases align to TRBD2. Germline V gene lookup returns CDR1 SGHTA and CDR2 FQGNSA. This CDR3 contains 16 residues. V shed 5 bases, J shed 10 bases, and the junction held 11 bases outside the gene matches. The CDR3 sequence: CASSPRTSGGGGEQFF. The CDR3 DNA reads as TGTGCCAGCAGCCCCCGGACTAGCGGGGGAGGCGGGGAGCAGTTCTTC.

This clonotype was seen more than once but under ten times. J is TRBJ1-5 and V is TRBV27, with 9 bases identical to TRBD1. In germline, CDR1 is MNHEY, CDR2 SMNVEV (reference sequence). Trimming took 4 bases from V and 5 from J; bases not matched to a gene: 3. The CDR3 spans 14 residues. CDR3 in amino acids: CASSWTGADQPQHF. The DNA of the CDR3 is TGTGCCAGCAGTTGGACAGGGGCTGATCAGCCCCAGCATTTT.

This clonotype was detected only a few times. The chain combines TRBV7-2 with TRBJ1-1, with 7 nucleotides matching TRBD1. V trimming: 4 bases; J trimming: 3 bases; junction bases outside the gene matches: 2. The CDR3 loop spans 13 amino acids. CDR1 and CDR2 from the germline V gene are SGHTA and FQGNSA. The CDR3 region has the DNA TGTGCCAGCAGCTCCGGACAGGACACTGAAGCTTTCTTT. Translated: CASSSGQDTEAFF.

Relative to its sample, this clonotype is medium-sized (0.01 to 0.1%). The V and J genes are TRBV29-1 and TRBJ2-5; D is unresolved. From germline, CDR1 is SQVTM and CDR2 ANQGSEA. V was trimmed by 4 bases and J by 7 bases, leaving 16 bases between them. This CDR3 is 13 amino acids long. The CDR3 here is CSVVSSSERTQYF. The CDR3 nucleotides read TGCAGCGTTGTTTCGTCGTCTGAGCGGACCCAGTACTTC.

This clonotype was observed at least ten times. The chain carries TRBV28 and TRBJ1-5; D perhaps matches TRBD1 (5 bases). The CDR3 extends over 15 amino acids. CDR1 and CDR2 (germline): MDHEN, SYDVKM. The germline V and J ends were trimmed by 6 bases and 2 bases, with 14 bases remaining between them. In nucleotides, the CDR3 is TGTGCCAGCAGCCTCGGGGGACGGCGCAATCAGCCCCAGCATTTT. Its translation is CASSLGGRRNQPQHF. Complete variable domain (other parts from reference TRBV28 and TRBJ1-5): DVKVTQSSRYLVKRTGEKVFLECVQDMDHENMFWYRQDPGLGLRLIYFSYDVKMKEKGDIPEGYSVSREKKERFSLILESASTNQTSMYLCASSLGGRRNQPQHFGDGTRLSIL.

This clonotype came up many times. V gene TRBV6-5 combines with J gene TRBJ1-5; no clear D. Germline assignment: CDR1 MNHEY and CDR2 SVGAGI. The V end was cut by 6 bases, the J end by 4 bases, with 13 bases between. The CDR3 is made up of 14 amino acids. The CDR3 spells CASSYKPSNQPQHF. For the CDR3, the DNA is TGTGCCAGCAGCTACAAACCTTCGAATCAGCCCCAGCATTTT.

This clonotype was observed many times. The chain employs TRBV5-1 and TRBJ1-5; 7 positions match TRBD1. With 0 bases clipped from V and 2 bases from J, the junction kept 2 bases outside the gene matches. The CDR3 is made up of 15 amino acids. Germline assignment: CDR1 SGHRS and CDR2 YFSETQ. CDR3 protein: CASSLEGAGNQPQHF. The CDR3 DNA sequence: TGCGCCAGCAGCTTGGAGGGGGCAGGCAATCAGCCCCAGCATTTT.

This chain uses TRBV7-8 with TRBJ2-1; D is perhaps TRBD2 (5 bases). Germline assignment: CDR1 SGHVS and CDR2 FQNEAQ. The CDR3 runs to 13 residues. V lost 1 base, J lost 7 bases, and 8 bases lay in between. CDR3 sequence reads: CASSLGLANEQFF. In nucleotides, the CDR3 is TGTGCCAGCAGCTTAGGGCTAGCAAATGAGCAGTTCTTC.

This clonotype has a handful of counts. The V and J genes are TRBV27 and TRBJ2-1, with 8 bases identical to TRBD2. V lost 2 bases, J lost 5 bases, and 2 bases stayed unmatched. This CDR3 is built from 14 residues. Germline CDR1 and CDR2: MNHEY and SMNVEV (reference sequence). The CDR3 coding sequence is TGTGCCAGCAGTTTAGCGGGAGGAGACAATGAGCAGTTCTTC. It specifies CASSLAGGDNEQFF.

This clonotype is medium-sized by share. The chain combines TRBV21-1 with TRBJ2-7. TRBV21-1 counts as a pseudogene. The CDR3 has 13 residues. CDR3 nucleotides: TGTGCCAGCAGCAAACGCCCAGGCTACGAGCAGTACTTC. It specifies CASSKRPGYEQYF.

This clonotype was seen at least ten times. The rearrangement uses TRBV20-1 and TRBJ1-5; possibly TRBD1 for D (5 bases). Germline lookup yields CDR1 DFQATT and CDR2 SNEGSKA (reference sequence). Trimming shortened V by 6 bases and J by 2 bases, and 8 bases separated the two germline ends. This CDR3 region has 12 residues. The CDR3 reads CSAKGGNQPQHF. The CDR3 DNA is TGCAGTGCGAAAGGGGGCAATCAGCCCCAGCATTTT.

In this sample, this clonotype turned up a few times. V usage is TRBV6-5 and J usage is TRBJ1-1, with D possibly TRBD1 on 5 matching bases. The CDR3 is made up of 14 amino acids. V was trimmed by 5 bases and J by 0 bases, leaving 10 bases between them. Germline values: CDR1 MNHEY, CDR2 SVGAGI. Written as DNA, the CDR3 is TGTGCCAGCAGTCAAGGGACCATGAACACTGAAGCTTTCTTT. It is translated as CASSQGTMNTEAFF.

This clonotype has just a few counts. The gene calls are TRBV6-5 and TRBJ2-3; weak D call: TRBD2 (6 bases). The ends were cut back, 6 bases at V and 8 bases at J, with 15 bases in the middle. The length of the CDR3 is 13 residues. CDR1 and CDR2 (germline): MNHEY, SVGAGI. The CDR3 region has the DNA TGTGCCAGCAGACCTTACCCGGAGGGTACGCAGTATTTT. This encodes CASRPYPEGTQYF.

This clonotype was counted ten times or more. The rearrangement links TRBV27 to TRBJ2-7; D gene uncertain. The CDR3 spans 13 residues. Germline CDR1 reads MNHEY; CDR2 reads SMNVEV (reference sequence). The germline V and J ends were trimmed by 4 bases and 5 bases, with 12 bases remaining between them. CDR3 sequence: CASSYRARDEQYF. DNA of the CDR3: TGTGCCAGCAGTTACCGGGCCCGGGACGAGCAGTACTTC.

This clonotype occurred a few times. V gene TRBV7-9 combines with J gene TRBJ2-3, with 8 bases fitting TRBD2. Germline trimming cut 5 bases from V and 4 bases from J; bases unmatched to any gene: 8. Germline loops: CDR1 SEHNR, CDR2 FQNEAQ (reference sequence). The CDR3 spans 15 residues. The CDR3 DNA follows: TGTGCCAGCAGCCCAACCGGGACTAGGGCAGATACGCAGTATTTT. This encodes CASSPTGTRADTQYF.

This clonotype occurred many times. This chain uses TRBV4-1 with TRBJ1-1; 8 bases line up with TRBD1. Germline CDR1 reads MGHRA; CDR2 reads YSYEKL. This CDR3 has 18 residues. The J segment lost 1 base and the V segment lost 0 bases, leaving 10 bases of the junction unmatched. The CDR3 reads CASSQERQGPGPNTEAFF. As DNA, the CDR3 is TGCGCCAGCAGCCAAGAAAGACAGGGGCCAGGGCCGAACACTGAAGCTTTCTTT.

This clonotype was seen a few times. This chain connects TRBV7-2 to TRBJ2-1; TRBD2 matches at 11 bases. Germline lookup yields CDR1 SGHTA and CDR2 FQGNSA. The CDR3 has 16 residues. Trimming at V came to 5 bases and at J to 0 bases, leaving 3 bases not matched to a gene. Here the CDR3 DNA reads TGTGCCAGCAGCCGAACTAGCGGGAGCTCCTACAATGAGCAGTTCTTC. It yields the protein CASSRTSGSSYNEQFF.

This clonotype was recorded a few times. The chain uses TRBV11-2 and TRBJ1-2, with 7 bases that match TRBD1. V lost 1 base, J lost 8 bases, and 4 bases stayed unmatched. The CDR3 contains 13 residues. Germline V gene data show CDR1 as SGHAT and CDR2 as FQNNGV. CDR3 residues: CASSLGRGIGYTF. The CDR3 DNA follows: TGTGCCAGCAGCTTAGGCAGGGGGATCGGCTACACCTTC.

There are many counts of this clonotype. The chain recombines TRBV7-9 with TRBJ2-7; D uncertain. Trimming took off 1 base at V and 1 base at J, with 8 bases between the two ends. The germline V gene has CDR1 SEHNR and CDR2 FQNEAQ (reference sequence). CDR3 length: 14 amino acids. Here the CDR3 reads CASSLEYQSYEQYF. CDR3 coding DNA: TGTGCCAGCAGCTTAGAATACCAGTCCTACGAGCAGTACTTC. The full variable domain, rest sourced from reference TRBV7-9 and TRBJ2-7, is DTGVSQNPRHKITKRGQNVTFRCDPISEHNRLYWYRQTLGQGPEFLTYFQNEAQLEKSRLLSDRFSAERPKGSFSTLEIQRTEQGDSAMYLCASSLEYQSYEQYFGPGTRLTVT.

This clonotype appeared many times. V is TRBV6-5 and J is TRBJ2-3, with 10 bases lining up with TRBD2. Germline loops: CDR1 MNHEY, CDR2 SVGAGI. CDR3 length: 18 residues. Unmatched junction bases numbered 13, after V lost 0 bases and J lost 7 bases. CDR3 bases: TGTGCCAGCAGTTACTCAAGAGGGCTAGCGGGAGAGGCGAATACGCAGTATTTT. The encoded protein is CASSYSRGLAGEANTQYF.